This T cell receptor beta chain was identified during a study of human T cells and chemical hapten exposure. TCRdb passed the 5' RACE reads through MiXCR, listing each CDR3 protein once. In the table there are more than 75,000 distinct CDR3 sequences, approximately 15% of which are singletons. There are 14 residues in the CDR3. V was clipped by 3 bases and J by 5 bases, with 11 bases between them. Germline lookup yields CDR1 SGHRS and CDR2 YFSETQ. Sequencing started from total RNA isolated from unfractionated whole blood. The TCR sequence derives from a female donor in good health. The chain employs TRBV5-1 and TRBJ1-4, with D tentatively TRBD1 (5 bases). CDR3 DNA: TGCGCCAGCAGCTATGACAGAGTCAATGAAAAACTGTTTTTT. The encoded protein is CASSYDRVNEKLFF.